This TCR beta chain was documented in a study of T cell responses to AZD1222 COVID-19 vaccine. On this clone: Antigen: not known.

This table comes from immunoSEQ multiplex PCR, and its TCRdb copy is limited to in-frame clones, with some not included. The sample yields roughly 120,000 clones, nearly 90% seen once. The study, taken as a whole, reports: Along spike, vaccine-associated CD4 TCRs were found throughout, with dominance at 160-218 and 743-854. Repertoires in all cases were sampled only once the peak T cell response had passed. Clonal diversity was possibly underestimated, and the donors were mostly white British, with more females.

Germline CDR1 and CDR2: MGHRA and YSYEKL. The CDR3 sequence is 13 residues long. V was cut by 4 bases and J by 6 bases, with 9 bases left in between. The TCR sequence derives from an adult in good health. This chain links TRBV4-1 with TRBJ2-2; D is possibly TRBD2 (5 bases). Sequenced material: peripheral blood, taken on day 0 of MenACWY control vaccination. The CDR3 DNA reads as TGCGCCAGCAGCCGCTCCGGGGCCGGGGAGCTGTTTTTT. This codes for CASSRSGAGELFF.